This TCR beta chain derives from a study of T cells in Graves' hyperthyroidism and ophthalmopathy. Study results and limitations: Blood also carried most thyroid clonotypes expanded above 0.001.

This clonotype came up many times. Its antigen is not identified. RNA transcripts yielded amplified TCR beta CDR3 regions. Initially, a first-round RT-PCR of the TCR CDR3 employed the HTBI primer set. TCRdb itself ran the multiplex PCR reads through MiXCR, one entry per CDR3 protein. The sample has 250,000 to 300,000 distinct CDR3 sequences; roughly 15% are singletons. Trimming removed 1 base from V and 0 bases from J, with 16 bases in between. CDR3 length equals 17 residues. Germline V gene sequence: CDR1 SGHNT, CDR2 YYREEE (reference sequence). Subjects aged 18 to 65 presented with newly diagnosed hyperthyroidism of less than 2 months' duration. Around 10 ml fresh peripheral blood yielded the PBMCs.

The TCR originated in a woman in her 50s with Graves' hyperthyroidism that later progressed to Graves' ophthalmopathy. V and J are TRBV5-4 and TRBJ1-1, with D maybe TRBD1 (6 bases). Material: blood. CDR3 amino acids: CASSLTGHKGMNTEAFF. The CDR3, as DNA: TGTGCCAGCAGCTTGACAGGGCATAAAGGGATGAACACTGAAGCTTTCTTT.